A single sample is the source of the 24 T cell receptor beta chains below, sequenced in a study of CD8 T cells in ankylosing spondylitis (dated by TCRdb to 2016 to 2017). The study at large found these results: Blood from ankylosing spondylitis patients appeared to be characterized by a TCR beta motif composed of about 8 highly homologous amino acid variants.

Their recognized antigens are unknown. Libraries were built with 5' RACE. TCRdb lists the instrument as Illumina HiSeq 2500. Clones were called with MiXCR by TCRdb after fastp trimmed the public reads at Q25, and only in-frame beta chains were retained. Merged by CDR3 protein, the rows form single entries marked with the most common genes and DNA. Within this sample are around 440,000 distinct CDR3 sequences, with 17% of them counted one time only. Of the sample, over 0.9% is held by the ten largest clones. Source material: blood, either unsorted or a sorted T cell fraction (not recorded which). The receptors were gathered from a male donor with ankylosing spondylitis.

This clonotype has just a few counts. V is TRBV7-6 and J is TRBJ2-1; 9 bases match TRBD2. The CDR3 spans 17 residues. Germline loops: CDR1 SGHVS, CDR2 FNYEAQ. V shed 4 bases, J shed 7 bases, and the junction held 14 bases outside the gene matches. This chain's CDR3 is CASSSPPAGGPSNEQFF. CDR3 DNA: TGTGCCAGCAGCTCCCCCCCGGCGGGAGGGCCTAGTAATGAGCAGTTCTTC. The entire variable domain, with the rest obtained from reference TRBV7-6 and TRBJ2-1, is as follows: GAGVSQSPRYKVTKRGQDVALRCDPISGHVSLYWYRQALGQGPEFLTYFNYEAQQDKSGLPNDRFSAERPEGSISTLTIQRTEQRDSAMYRCASSSPPAGGPSNEQFFGPGTRLTVL.

CDR3 sequence reads: CASSLWGTEKLFF. The CDR3 DNA reads as TGTGCCAGCAGCTTGTGGGGGACGGAAAAACTGTTTTTT. The V call is TRBV5-6, the J call TRBJ1-4; tentative D call: TRBD1 (5 bases). Germline values: CDR1 SGHDT, CDR2 YYEEEE. The CDR3 totals 13 residues. The V end was cut by 1 base, the J end by 8 bases, with 9 bases between.

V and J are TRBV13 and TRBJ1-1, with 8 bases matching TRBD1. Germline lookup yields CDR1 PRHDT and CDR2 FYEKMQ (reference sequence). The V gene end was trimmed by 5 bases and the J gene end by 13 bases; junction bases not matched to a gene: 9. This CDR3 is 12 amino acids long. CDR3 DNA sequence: TGTGCCAGCAGCAAACTCCCCGGGACAGGTTTCTTT. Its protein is CASSKLPGTGFF.

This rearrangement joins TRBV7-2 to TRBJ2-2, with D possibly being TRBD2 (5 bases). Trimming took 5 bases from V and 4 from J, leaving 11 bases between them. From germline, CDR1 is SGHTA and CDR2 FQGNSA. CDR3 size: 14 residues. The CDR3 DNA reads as TGTGCCAGCAGCCCTGGACTGATCACCGGGGAGCTGTTTTTT. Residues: CASSPGLITGELFF. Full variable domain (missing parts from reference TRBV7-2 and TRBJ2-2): GAGVSQSPSNKVTEKGKDVELRCDPISGHTALYWYRQSLGQGLEFLIYFQGNSAPDKSGLPSDRFSAERTGGSVSTLTIQRTQQEDSAVYLCASSPGLITGELFFGEGSRLTVL.

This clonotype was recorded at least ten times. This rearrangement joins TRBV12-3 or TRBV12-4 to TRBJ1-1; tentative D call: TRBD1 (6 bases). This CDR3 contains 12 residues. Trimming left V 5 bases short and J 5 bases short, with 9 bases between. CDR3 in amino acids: CASSPGQTEAFF. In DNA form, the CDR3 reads TGTGCCAGCAGTCCCGGACAGACTGAAGCTTTCTTT.

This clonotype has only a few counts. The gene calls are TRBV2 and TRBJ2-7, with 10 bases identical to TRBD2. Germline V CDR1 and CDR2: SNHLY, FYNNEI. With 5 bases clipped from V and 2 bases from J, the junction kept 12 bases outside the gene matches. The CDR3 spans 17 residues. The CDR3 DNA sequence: TGTGCCAGCAGTCTTCTAGCGGGAGTGCTCGGAACCTACGAGCAGTACTTC. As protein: CASSLLAGVLGTYEQYF.

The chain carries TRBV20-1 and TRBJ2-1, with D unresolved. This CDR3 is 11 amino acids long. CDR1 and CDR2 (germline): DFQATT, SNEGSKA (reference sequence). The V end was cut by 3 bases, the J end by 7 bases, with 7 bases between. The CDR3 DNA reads TGCAGTGCTAGCGGCGAGAATGAGCAGTTCTTC. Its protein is CSASGENEQFF.

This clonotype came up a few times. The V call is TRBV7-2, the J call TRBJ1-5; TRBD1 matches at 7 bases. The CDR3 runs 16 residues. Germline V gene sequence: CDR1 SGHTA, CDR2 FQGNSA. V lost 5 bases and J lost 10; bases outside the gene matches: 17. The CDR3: CASSLTGQAPRNPQHF. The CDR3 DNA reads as TGTGCCAGCAGCCTAACCGGACAGGCGCCAAGGAATCCCCAGCATTTT.

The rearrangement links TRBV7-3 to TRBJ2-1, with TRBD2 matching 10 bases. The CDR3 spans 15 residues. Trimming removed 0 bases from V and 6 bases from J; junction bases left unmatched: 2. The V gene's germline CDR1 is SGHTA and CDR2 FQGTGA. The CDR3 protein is CASSLTSGRVNEQFF. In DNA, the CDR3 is TGTGCCAGCAGCTTAACGAGCGGGAGGGTCAATGAGCAGTTCTTC.

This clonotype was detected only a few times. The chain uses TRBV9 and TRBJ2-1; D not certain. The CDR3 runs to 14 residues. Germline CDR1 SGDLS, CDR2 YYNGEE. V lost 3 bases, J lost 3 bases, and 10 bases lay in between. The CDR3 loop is CASSGPHNYNEQFF. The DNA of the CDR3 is TGTGCCAGCAGCGGACCCCACAACTACAATGAGCAGTTCTTC.

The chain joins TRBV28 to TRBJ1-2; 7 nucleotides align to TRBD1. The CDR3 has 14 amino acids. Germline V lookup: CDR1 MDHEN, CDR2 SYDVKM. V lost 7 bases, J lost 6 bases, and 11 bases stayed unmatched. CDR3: CASNPGTVLHGYTF. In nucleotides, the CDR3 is TGTGCCAGCAACCCTGGGACAGTCTTACATGGCTACACCTTC.

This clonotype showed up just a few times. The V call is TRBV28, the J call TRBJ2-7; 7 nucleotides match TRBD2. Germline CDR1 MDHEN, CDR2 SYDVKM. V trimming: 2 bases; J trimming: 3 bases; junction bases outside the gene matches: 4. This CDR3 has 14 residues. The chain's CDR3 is CASSLGGRVYEQYF. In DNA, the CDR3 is TGTGCCAGCAGTTTAGGGGGGAGGGTCTACGAGCAGTACTTC. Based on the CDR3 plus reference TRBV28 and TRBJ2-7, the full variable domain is DVKVTQSSRYLVKRTGEKVFLECVQDMDHENMFWYRQDPGLGLRLIYFSYDVKMKEKGDIPEGYSVSREKKERFSLILESASTNQTSMYLCASSLGGRVYEQYFGPGTRLTVT.

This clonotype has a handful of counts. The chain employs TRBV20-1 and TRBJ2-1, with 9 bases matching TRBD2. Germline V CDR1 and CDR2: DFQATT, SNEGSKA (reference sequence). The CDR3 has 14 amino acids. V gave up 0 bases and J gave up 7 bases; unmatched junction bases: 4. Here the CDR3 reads CSARERAGGNEQFF. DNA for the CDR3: TGCAGTGCTAGAGAAAGGGCGGGAGGGAATGAGCAGTTCTTC.

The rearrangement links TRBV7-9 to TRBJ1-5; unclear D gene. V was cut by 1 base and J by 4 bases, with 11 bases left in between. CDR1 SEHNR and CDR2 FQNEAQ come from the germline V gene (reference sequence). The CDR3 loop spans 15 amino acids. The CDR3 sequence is CASSLDGEVNQPQHF. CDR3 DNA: TGTGCCAGCAGCTTAGATGGGGAGGTGAATCAGCCCCAGCATTTT.

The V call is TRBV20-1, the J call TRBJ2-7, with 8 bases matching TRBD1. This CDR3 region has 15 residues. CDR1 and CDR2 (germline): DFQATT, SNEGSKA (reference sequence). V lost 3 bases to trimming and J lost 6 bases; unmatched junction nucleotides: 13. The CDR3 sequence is CSARSSDRGYGEQYF. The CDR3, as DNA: TGCAGTGCTAGGAGTTCTGACAGGGGATACGGCGAGCAGTACTTC.

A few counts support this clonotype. CDR3 region: CASSQDGRRTNEQFF. The CDR3 DNA is TGTGCCAGCAGCCAAGATGGAAGGAGAACCAATGAGCAGTTCTTC. V is TRBV14 and J is TRBJ2-1; D remains unclear. Germline CDR1 reads SGHDN; CDR2 reads FVKESK. Trimming pared 0 bases from V and 6 bases from J, leaving 12 bases between. This CDR3 is 15 amino acids long.

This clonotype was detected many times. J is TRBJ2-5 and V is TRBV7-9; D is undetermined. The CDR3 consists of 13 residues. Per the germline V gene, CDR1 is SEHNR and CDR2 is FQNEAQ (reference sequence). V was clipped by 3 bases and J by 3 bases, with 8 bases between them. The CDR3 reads CASSLGSKETQYF. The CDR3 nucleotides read TGTGCCAGCAGCTTGGGCAGCAAAGAGACCCAGTACTTC.

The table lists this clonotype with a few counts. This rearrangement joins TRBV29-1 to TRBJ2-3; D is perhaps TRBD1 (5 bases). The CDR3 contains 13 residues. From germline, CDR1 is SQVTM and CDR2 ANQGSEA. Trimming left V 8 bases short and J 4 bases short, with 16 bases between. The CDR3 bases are TGCAGCTCAAGGGGCAGGGCTGCAGATACGCAGTATTTT. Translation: CSSRGRAADTQYF.

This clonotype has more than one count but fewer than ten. In DNA form, the CDR3 reads TGTGCCAGCAACCAAAGGGGGGACACCGGGGAGCTGTTTTTT. Protein: CASNQRGDTGELFF. This rearrangement joins TRBV7-9 to TRBJ2-2; D is tentatively TRBD1 or TRBD2 (6 bases each). Germline assignment: CDR1 SEHNR and CDR2 FQNEAQ (reference sequence). Between the trimmed V and J ends, which lost 7 bases and 3 bases, there was a span of 12 bases. This CDR3 has 14 amino acids.

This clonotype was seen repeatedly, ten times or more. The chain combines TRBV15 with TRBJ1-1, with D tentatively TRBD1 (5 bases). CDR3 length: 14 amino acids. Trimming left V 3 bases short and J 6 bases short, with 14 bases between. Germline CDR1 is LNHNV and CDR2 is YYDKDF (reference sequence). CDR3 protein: CATSRRDAQAEAFF. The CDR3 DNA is TGTGCCACCAGCAGGCGGGACGCCCAGGCTGAAGCTTTCTTT.

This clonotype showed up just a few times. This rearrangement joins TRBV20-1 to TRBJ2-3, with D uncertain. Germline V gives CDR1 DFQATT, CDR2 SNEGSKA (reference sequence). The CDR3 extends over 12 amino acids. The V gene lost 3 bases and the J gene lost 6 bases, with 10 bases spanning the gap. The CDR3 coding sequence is TGCAGTGCTAGGCAATCTAGGGATACGCAGTATTTT. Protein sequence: CSARQSRDTQYF.

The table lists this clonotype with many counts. The CDR3 reads CASSPTPGVAGGTPPNEQFF. As DNA, the CDR3 is TGTGCCAGCAGCCCCACCCCGGGCGTAGCGGGAGGAACCCCCCCAAATGAGCAGTTCTTC. This sequence joins TRBV3-1 and TRBJ2-1; 10 nucleotides match TRBD2. Germline V gives CDR1 LGHDT, CDR2 YNNKEL (reference sequence). The CDR3 loop spans 20 amino acids. The V gene end was trimmed by 4 bases and the J gene end by 7 bases; junction bases not matched to a gene: 22.

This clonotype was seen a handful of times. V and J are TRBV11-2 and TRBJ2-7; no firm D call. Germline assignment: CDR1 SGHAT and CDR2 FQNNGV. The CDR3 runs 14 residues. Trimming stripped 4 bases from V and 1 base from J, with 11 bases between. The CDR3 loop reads CASSSRVSSYEQYF. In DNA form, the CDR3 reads TGTGCCAGCAGCTCTAGGGTCTCATCCTACGAGCAGTACTTC.

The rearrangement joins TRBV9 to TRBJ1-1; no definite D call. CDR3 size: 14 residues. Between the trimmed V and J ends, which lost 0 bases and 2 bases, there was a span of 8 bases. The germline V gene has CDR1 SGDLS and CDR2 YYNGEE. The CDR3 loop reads CASSVGNLNTEAFF. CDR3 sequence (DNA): TGTGCCAGCAGCGTAGGAAACCTAAACACTGAAGCTTTCTTT.